This T cell receptor (beta chain) originates from a study of circulating and synovial CD4+ cells in juvenile arthritis. Study results and caveats: Circulating pathogenic-like lymphocytes shared a substantially higher fraction of CDR3 sequences with synovium than bulk blood. Bulk blood CD4 samples held at least an order of magnitude more or fewer genomes than CPL. Bulk blood CD4 repertoires were more diverse than these.

From germline, CDR1 is LNHDA and CDR2 SQIVND (reference sequence). CDR3 length: 15 amino acids. V shed 6 bases and J shed 0 bases, with 12 bases lying between them. Assay: immunoSEQ multiplex PCR; the TCRdb copy retains only in-frame clones and omits some. The table has about 33,000 clones, over 90% seen once. Notes on this clone: What it binds is not known.

The sequencing sample was made of CD4+ T cells from blood. The clonotype originates from a human donor with juvenile idiopathic arthritis. This chain connects TRBV19 to TRBJ1-3; D may be TRBD1 (6 bases). The CDR3 DNA reads as TGTGCCAGTAGCCAACAGACAGGCTCTGGAAACACCATATATTTT. It encodes CASSQQTGSGNTIYF.